Listed below are T cell receptor beta chains from one sample, sequenced in a study of shared clonotypes between healthy human individuals. The data were produced by immunoSEQ multiplex PCR, yet TCRdb's version contains in-frame clones alone and is incomplete. The sample records about 1.1 million clones, around three quarters being singletons. The specimen sequenced was memory CD4+ T cells from PBMCs. These receptors originate from a man aged 18 to 30 in good health. Some clones in this sample may be carry-over from other donors' samples. CDR3s include the opening cysteine and the closing phenylalanine or tryptophan. The D gene is left open where the match is weak. Only some rows state a clone size, as once, few, many or a class for expanded clones.

abundance: -
d_gene: TRBD1
v_gene: TRBV6-1
j_gene: TRBJ1-2
CDR3nt: TGTGCCAGCAGTACTATCAGGGGGGATGGCTACACCTTC
CDR3aa: CASSTIRGDGYTF

abundance: -
d_gene: -
v_gene: TRBV28
j_gene: TRBJ1-2
CDR3nt: TGTGCCAGCAGTTTGGGCACCTACAGACCCTCTATCGCCTACACCTTC
CDR3aa: CASSLGTYRPSIAYTF

abundance: -
d_gene: TRBD1
v_gene: TRBV28
j_gene: TRBJ1-5
CDR3nt: TGTGCCAGCAGTTTATCAGGGACAGGGGCTCTGAGGGGGCAGCCCCAGCATTTT
CDR3aa: CASSLSGTGALRGQPQHF

abundance: few
d_gene: TRBD2
v_gene: TRBV30
j_gene: TRBJ2-1
CDR3nt: TGTGCCTGGAGGGGAGCGGGAGGGCCCCACAATGAGCAGTTCTTC
CDR3aa: CAWRGAGGPHNEQFF

abundance: -
d_gene: -
v_gene: TRBV7-2
j_gene: TRBJ1-5
CDR3nt: TGTGCCAGCAGCTTAATTCCAGGGGCCCTATTTAGCAATCAGCCCCAGCATTTT
CDR3aa: CASSLIPGALFSNQPQHF

abundance: -
d_gene: -
v_gene: TRBV28
j_gene: TRBJ1-3
CDR3nt: TGTGCCAGCAGTTTCGGTGTAAACACCATATATTTT
CDR3aa: CASSFGVNTIYF

abundance: -
d_gene: -
v_gene: TRBV5-6
j_gene: TRBJ2-4
CDR3nt: TGTGCCAGCAGCTTGTTGGACACTGACTACATTCAGTACTTC
CDR3aa: CASSLLDTDYIQYF

abundance: many
d_gene: TRBD1
v_gene: TRBV28
j_gene: TRBJ1-5
CDR3nt: TGTGCCAGCAGTTTAGGGGTCAGGGGGCGACTACAGCCCCAGCATTTT
CDR3aa: CASSLGVRGRLQPQHF

abundance: many
d_gene: -
v_gene: TRBV10-2
j_gene: TRBJ1-5
CDR3nt: TGCGCCAGCAGTCTAGGGGAGCAGCCCCAGCATTTT
CDR3aa: CASSLGEQPQHF

abundance: -
d_gene: -
v_gene: TRBV2
j_gene: TRBJ1-3
CDR3nt: TGTGCCAGCAGGAAAACTCCGTCCTCTGGAAACACCATATATTTT
CDR3aa: CASRKTPSSGNTIYF

abundance: -
d_gene: -
v_gene: TRBV11-2
j_gene: TRBJ2-7
CDR3nt: TGTGCCAGCAGCTTGCTCAGTGCACGACTCTCCTACGAGCAGTACTTC
CDR3aa: CASSLLSARLSYEQYF

abundance: -
d_gene: TRBD1
v_gene: TRBV29-1
j_gene: TRBJ1-1
CDR3nt: TGCAGCGTTGGCCAGGGGGCTACCACTGAAGCTTTCTTT
CDR3aa: CSVGQGATTEAFF

abundance: -
d_gene: TRBD2
v_gene: TRBV4-2
j_gene: TRBJ2-1
CDR3nt: TGTGCCAGCAGCCAAGTTTCGGGAGGGCTCTACAATGAGCAGTTCTTC
CDR3aa: CASSQVSGGLYNEQFF

abundance: -
d_gene: -
v_gene: TRBV2
j_gene: TRBJ2-5
CDR3nt: TGTGCCAGCAGTGAGCCTCCGTCGGAGACCCAGTACTTC
CDR3aa: CASSEPPSETQYF

abundance: -
d_gene: TRBD1
v_gene: TRBV11-2
j_gene: TRBJ2-7
CDR3nt: TGTGCCAGCAGCTTAGATTGGGGGACAGGAGCCCCCTACGAGCAGTACTTC
CDR3aa: CASSLDWGTGAPYEQYF

abundance: once
d_gene: TRBD2
v_gene: TRBV7-3
j_gene: TRBJ2-1
CDR3nt: TGTGCCAGCAGTCTAGCGGGAGGGCCTAGCACCTACAATGAGCAGTTCTTC
CDR3aa: CASSLAGGPSTYNEQFF

abundance: -
d_gene: TRBD1
v_gene: TRBV7-6
j_gene: TRBJ2-7
CDR3nt: TGTGCCAGCAGCTCTTTACAGGGGAGCTACGAGCAGTACTTC
CDR3aa: CASSSLQGSYEQYF

abundance: -
d_gene: -
v_gene: TRBV11-1
j_gene: TRBJ2-1
CDR3nt: TGTGCCAGCAGCCCGAAGGGGGCCCGGACTAGTTACAATGAGCAGTTCTTC
CDR3aa: CASSPKGARTSYNEQFF

abundance: -
d_gene: -
v_gene: TRBV27
j_gene: TRBJ2-7
CDR3nt: TGTGCCAGCAGTTCCGGGACACTGACCTACGAGCAGTACTTC
CDR3aa: CASSSGTLTYEQYF

abundance: -
d_gene: -
v_gene: TRBV7-9
j_gene: TRBJ2-2
CDR3nt: TGTGCCAGCAGCTTAATTATGAACACCGGGGAGCTGTTTTTT
CDR3aa: CASSLIMNTGELFF

abundance: few
d_gene: -
v_gene: TRBV10-3
j_gene: TRBJ1-3
CDR3nt: TGTGCCATCAGTGAGCAAGACGGAAGCTCTGGAAACACCATATATTTT
CDR3aa: CAISEQDGSSGNTIYF

abundance: -
d_gene: TRBD1
v_gene: TRBV5-1
j_gene: TRBJ2-5
CDR3nt: TGCGCCAGCAGCCCTGGGACAGGGGGCCTGGAGACCCAGTACTTC
CDR3aa: CASSPGTGGLETQYF

abundance: -
d_gene: TRBD2
v_gene: TRBV7-6
j_gene: TRBJ2-1
CDR3nt: TGTGCCAGCAGCTTAGCGACAGCGGGAGGGCAGCAGTTCTTC
CDR3aa: CASSLATAGGQQFF

abundance: -
d_gene: -
v_gene: TRBV19
j_gene: TRBJ2-1
CDR3nt: TGTGCCAGTAGTATAGAGGGGGTGCCTGAGCAGTTCTTC
CDR3aa: CASSIEGVPEQFF

abundance: -
d_gene: -
v_gene: TRBV29-1
j_gene: TRBJ2-3
CDR3nt: TGCAGCGTCGCTCCAGCTACAGGGAAAAGCACAGATACGCAGTATTTT
CDR3aa: CSVAPATGKSTDTQYF

abundance: -
d_gene: -
v_gene: TRBV6-5
j_gene: TRBJ2-2
CDR3nt: TGTGCCAGCAGCCGATTAGGCAGGGAGCTGTTTTTT
CDR3aa: CASSRLGRELFF

abundance: -
d_gene: -
v_gene: TRBV4-2
j_gene: TRBJ1-1
CDR3nt: TGTGCCAGCAGCCTTCGACTGAGAGGGGACACTGAAGCTTTCTTT
CDR3aa: CASSLRLRGDTEAFF

abundance: -
d_gene: TRBD1
v_gene: TRBV28
j_gene: TRBJ1-1
CDR3nt: TGTGCCAGCAGTAGCCCAACAGGGGGGAACACTGAAGCTTTCTTT
CDR3aa: CASSSPTGGNTEAFF

abundance: once
d_gene: TRBD1
v_gene: TRBV29-1
j_gene: TRBJ1-1
CDR3nt: TGCAGCGTTGAGTCATGGACAGGGAAGATAAACACTGAAGCTTTCTTT
CDR3aa: CSVESWTGKINTEAFF

abundance: -
d_gene: -
v_gene: TRBV28
j_gene: TRBJ2-1
CDR3nt: TGTGCCAGCTACTCGGAGCGCAGGGGTCACAATGAGCAGTTCTTC
CDR3aa: CASYSERRGHNEQFF

abundance: -
d_gene: -
v_gene: TRBV5-5
j_gene: TRBJ2-6
CDR3nt: TGTGCCAGCAGCTTGCTCATCTCTGGGGCCAACGTCCTGACTTTC
CDR3aa: CASSLLISGANVLTF

abundance: -
d_gene: TRBD2
v_gene: TRBV11-2
j_gene: TRBJ2-1
CDR3nt: TGTGCCAGCAGCACGCGGACTAGCGGGGCCTCCTACAATGAGCAGTTCTTC
CDR3aa: CASSTRTSGASYNEQFF

abundance: -
d_gene: -
v_gene: TRBV9
j_gene: TRBJ2-2
CDR3nt: TGTGCCAGCAGCGTAGAGGGGTCCGGGGAGCTGTTTTTT
CDR3aa: CASSVEGSGELFF

abundance: once
d_gene: -
v_gene: TRBV5-1
j_gene: TRBJ1-4
CDR3nt: TGCGCCAGCAGCTTCGGGACAAGTAATGAAAAACTGTTTTTT
CDR3aa: CASSFGTSNEKLFF

abundance: -
d_gene: -
v_gene: TRBV28
j_gene: TRBJ1-1
CDR3nt: TGTGCCAGCAGTCTCAGGGACACTGAAGCTTTCTTT
CDR3aa: CASSLRDTEAFF

abundance: -
d_gene: -
v_gene: TRBV5-1
j_gene: TRBJ2-2
CDR3nt: TGCGCCAGCAGCTTCGAGGGGTTGGCCGGGGAGCTGTTTTTT
CDR3aa: CASSFEGLAGELFF